This T cell receptor beta chain was captured by sequencing in a study of T-cell memory formation after mild COVID-19. Study context: In these data, TCR clusters were largely donor specific. Study results and caveats: A second wave of clones peaked on day 37, and their SARS-CoV-2 specificity went unconfirmed.

Turning to this clonotype: Its matching antigen is unknown.

Employing constant-segment primers, 5'RACE generated TCR alpha and TCR beta cDNA libraries bearing sample barcodes and UMIs. Each CDR3 protein is one row after TCRdb ran MiXCR on the 5' RACE reads. In the table there are 550,000 to 700,000 distinct CDR3 sequences, approximately 15% of which are singletons. The specimen sequenced was PBMCs or a T cell subset sorted from them (not recorded which). The origin of this receptor is an adult woman who had mild COVID-19 (a few samples of this study predate the infection). Cell type and time point are not known.

The CDR3 loop is CASSYSYNTEAFF. CDR3 coding DNA: TGTGCCAGCAGTTACTCGTATAACACTGAAGCTTTCTTT. The chain links TRBV6-5 to TRBJ1-1; D is undetermined. CDR1 and CDR2 from the germline V gene are MNHEY and SVGAGI. The V end was cut by 0 bases, the J end by 2 bases, with 4 bases between. The CDR3 spans 13 residues.